These T cell receptor beta chains were read from a single sample in a study of blood T cells in healthy people across ages. TCRdb re-called the 5' RACE reads with MiXCR, one entry per CDR3 protein. Of roughly 800,000 distinct CDR3 sequences listed, 58% are singletons. Sequencing was performed on blood. The receptors originated from a man in his thirties or forties in good health. Both conserved end residues are part of each CDR3. The D gene is left open where the match is weak. A row's size may be missing; if present it is once, few, many or a size class.

>-|TRBJ1-5|-|15|TRBV5-1
CASSLVGGRNQPQHF
TGCGCCAGCAGCCTTGTCGGGGGCCGAAATCAGCCCCAGCATTTT
>once|TRBJ1-1|-|12|TRBV20-1
CSARYQNTEAFF
TGCAGTGCTAGGTATCAGAACACTGAAGCTTTCTTT
>-|TRBJ2-7|TRBD2|16|TRBV3-1
CASSPKALATTYEQYF
TGTGCCAGCAGCCCAAAGGCACTAGCGACTACCTACGAGCAGTACTTC
>few|TRBJ2-3|TRBD1|15|TRBV28
CASSYNRGGTDTQYF
TGTGCCAGCAGCTACAACAGGGGGGGCACAGATACGCAGTATTTT
>few|TRBJ2-7|-|16|TRBV7-9
CASSPVGAGVAYEQYF
TGTGCCAGCAGCCCAGTCGGGGCAGGGGTGGCCTACGAGCAGTACTTC
>-|TRBJ2-1|TRBD2|15|TRBV2
CANIDQGGGTYEQFF
TGTGCCAACATTGATCAGGGCGGGGGAACATATGAGCAGTTCTTC
>few|TRBJ2-1|-|14|TRBV7-2
CASNPGAEYNEQFF
TGTGCCAGCAACCCCGGGGCGGAATACAATGAGCAGTTCTTC
>few|TRBJ1-2|-|14|TRBV12-3/TRBV12-4
CASSFTGPAGGYTF
TGTGCCAGCAGCTTTACAGGCCCCGCAGGTGGCTACACCTTC
>-|TRBJ2-1|-|12|TRBV12-3/TRBV12-4
CASSGSMVEQFF
TGTGCCAGCAGTGGCTCTATGGTTGAGCAGTTCTTC
>-|TRBJ1-1|TRBD1|13|TRBV28
CASSLTAQGSAFF
TGTGCCAGCAGTTTAACTGCACAGGGGAGCGCTTTCTTT
>once|TRBJ2-1|-|14|TRBV20-1
CSVPLDTNYNEQFF
TGCAGTGTTCCACTCGACACGAACTACAATGAGCAGTTCTTC
>-|TRBJ2-2|-|12|TRBV27
CASTSLGGELFF
TGTGCCAGCACTTCCCTGGGTGGGGAGCTGTTTTTT
>-|TRBJ2-7|TRBD1|14|TRBV20-1
CSASRTGPTYEQYF
TGCAGTGCTTCTAGGACAGGGCCTACCTACGAGCAGTACTTC
>-|TRBJ2-7|TRBD2|15|TRBV5-1
CASSLVAGKSYEQYF
TGCGCCAGCAGCTTGGTAGCGGGGAAGTCCTACGAGCAGTACTTC
>-|TRBJ2-7|-|16|TRBV29-1
CSVELPTGSGLYEQYF
TGCAGCGTTGAGTTGCCCACGGGATCCGGGCTCTACGAGCAGTACTTC
>few|TRBJ2-5|TRBD1|15|TRBV4-1
CASSLMTGEQETQYF
TGCGCCAGCAGCCTTATGACAGGGGAACAAGAGACCCAGTACTTC
>-|TRBJ2-7|-|13|TRBV4-3
CASSQDWGNEQYF
TGCGCCAGCAGCCAAGATTGGGGAAACGAGCAGTACTTC
>-|TRBJ1-2|-|13|TRBV6-6
CASSYSEDSGYTF
TGTGCCAGCAGTTACTCTGAGGACAGTGGCTACACCTTC
>few|TRBJ2-7|TRBD2|15|TRBV3-1
CASSQGTSVSYEQYF
TGTGCCAGCAGCCAAGGGACTAGCGTGTCCTACGAGCAGTACTTC
>-|TRBJ2-1|-|12|TRBV5-1
CASGSGLYEQFF
TGCGCCAGTGGTAGTGGCCTTTATGAGCAGTTCTTC
>-|TRBJ2-7|-|14|TRBV20-1
CSATTGYGDYEQYF
TGCAGTGCTACGACAGGTTACGGAGACTACGAGCAGTACTTC
>-|TRBJ1-6|-|12|TRBV9
CASGRNNSPLHF
TGTGCCAGCGGCAGGAATAATTCACCCCTCCACTTT
>-|TRBJ2-1|-|14|TRBV12-3/TRBV12-4
CASSPNGNYNGQFF
TGTGCCAGCAGCCCCAATGGGAACTACAATGGGCAGTTCTTC
>few|TRBJ1-2|-|18|TRBV25-1
CASSESTARAPFSYGYTF
TGTGCCAGCAGTGAATCCACCGCCCGGGCCCCTTTTAGCTATGGCTACACCTTC
>many|TRBJ2-1|-|13|TRBV12-3/TRBV12-4
CASRGSSYNEQFF
TGTGCCAGCAGGGGAAGCTCCTACAATGAGCAGTTCTTC
>-|TRBJ2-7|TRBD2|13|TRBV5-6
CASRPLAVHEQYF
TGTGCCAGCAGACCGCTAGCGGTACACGAGCAGTACTTC
>few|TRBJ2-7|TRBD1|16|TRBV18
CASSPSPGQEVYEQYF
TGTGCCAGCTCCCCTTCCCCGGGACAGGAGGTCTACGAGCAGTACTTC
>-|TRBJ1-2|-|11|TRBV29-1
CSVGGSEGYTF
TGCAGCGTGGGGGGTTCCGAGGGCTACACCTTC
>-|TRBJ1-6|-|14|TRBV9
CASSAGTTKSPLHF
TGTGCCAGCAGCGCCGGGACAACGAAATCACCCCTCCACTTT
>-|TRBJ2-7|TRBD1|18|TRBV7-9
CASSLGGRLGQGFYEQYF
TGTGCCAGCAGCTTAGGTGGGCGCTTGGGACAGGGGTTCTACGAGCAGTACTTC
>-|TRBJ2-1|TRBD2|16|TRBV6-5
CASSTEASGGYNEQFF
TGTGCCAGCAGTACGGAGGCTAGCGGGGGCTACAATGAGCAGTTCTTC
>few|TRBJ2-7|TRBD1|15|TRBV29-1
CSVKERDRVSYEQYF
TGCAGCGTTAAAGAACGGGACAGGGTGTCCTACGAGCAGTACTTC
>-|TRBJ2-6|-|14|TRBV20-1
CSARGRTSPNVLTF
TGCAGTGCTAGAGGGCGTACATCTCCCAACGTCCTGACTTTC